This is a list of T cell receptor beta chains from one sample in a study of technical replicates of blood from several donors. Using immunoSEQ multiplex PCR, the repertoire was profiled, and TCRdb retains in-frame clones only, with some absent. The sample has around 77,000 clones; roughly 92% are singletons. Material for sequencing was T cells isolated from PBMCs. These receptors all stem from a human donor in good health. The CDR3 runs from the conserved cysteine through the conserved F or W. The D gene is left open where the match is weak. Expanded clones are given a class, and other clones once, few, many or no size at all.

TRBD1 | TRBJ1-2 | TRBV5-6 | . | TGTGCCAGCAGCAAGGACAGGGGGAACCAGTATGGCTACACCTTC | CASSKDRGNQYGYTF
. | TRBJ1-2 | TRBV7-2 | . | TGTGCCAGCAGTCTCTGGGACACTCGTAACTATGGCTACACCTTC | CASSLWDTRNYGYTF
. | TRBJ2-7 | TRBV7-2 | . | TGTGCCAGCAGCTTAGGGCTAGGACACTACGAGCAGTACTTC | CASSLGLGHYEQYF
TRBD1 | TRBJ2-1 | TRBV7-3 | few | TGTGCCAGCAGCCAGGGACAGGGGGGTATCAATGAGCAGTTCTTC | CASSQGQGGINEQFF
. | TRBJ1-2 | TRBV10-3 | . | TGTGCCATCAGTGAGTCCGGGGAGCGGGGCTACACCTTC | CAISESGERGYTF
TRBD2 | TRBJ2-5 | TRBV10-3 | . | TGTGCCATCAGTGCCGGGACTAGCGGGATGTACCAAGAGACCCAGTACTTC | CAISAGTSGMYQETQYF
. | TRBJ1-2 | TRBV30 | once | TGTGCCTGGAGCCCGTCGACTGGAGATGGCTACACCTTC | CAWSPSTGDGYTF
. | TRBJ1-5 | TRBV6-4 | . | TGTGCCAGCAGTGACAACGGGGGACCCCAGCATTTT | CASSDNGGPQHF
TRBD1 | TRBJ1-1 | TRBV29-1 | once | TGCAGCGTGGGACAGGGGCCTGAAGCTTTCTTT | CSVGQGPEAFF
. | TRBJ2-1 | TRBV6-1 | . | TGTGCCAGCAAGGGCGGGGAGGTGAGTGAGCAGTTCTTC | CASKGGEVSEQFF
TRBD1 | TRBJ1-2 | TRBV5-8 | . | TGTGCCAGCAGGGCCGGGACAGGGGTTGGTTCCCGCGCCTACACCTTC | CASRAGTGVGSRAYTF
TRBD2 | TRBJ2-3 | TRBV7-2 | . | TGTGCCAGCAGCGCTAGCGGGACAGATACGCAGTATTTT | CASSASGTDTQYF
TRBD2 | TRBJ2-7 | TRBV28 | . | TGTGCCAGCAGTTTCACGCCGGGAGGGCCCTACGAGCAGTACTTC | CASSFTPGGPYEQYF
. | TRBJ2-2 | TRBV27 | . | TGTGCCAGCAGTTTATCGCCCGGGACATACACCGGGGAGCTGTTTTTT | CASSLSPGTYTGELFF
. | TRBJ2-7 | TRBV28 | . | TGTGCCAGCAGCCGCCGGGAATTCTACGAGCAGTACTTC | CASSRREFYEQYF
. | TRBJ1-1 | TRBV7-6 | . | TGTGCCAGCAGCTTAGCGCAAGCGAACACTGAAGCTTTCTTT | CASSLAQANTEAFF
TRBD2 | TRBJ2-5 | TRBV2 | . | TGTGCCAGCAGGCCCCAGGGACTACCCCAAGAGACCCAGTACTTC | CASRPQGLPQETQYF
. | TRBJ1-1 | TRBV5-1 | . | TGCGCCAGCAGCGTCCCGGGAATTGAAGCTTTCTTT | CASSVPGIEAFF
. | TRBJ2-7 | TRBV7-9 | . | TGTGCCAGCAGCCCCGGGACTTCCACCTACGAGCAGTACTTC | CASSPGTSTYEQYF
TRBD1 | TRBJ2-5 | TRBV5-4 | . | TGTGCCAGCAGCTCCCCCCGGACAGGAGAGACCCAGTACTTC | CASSSPRTGETQYF
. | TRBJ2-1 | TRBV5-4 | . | TGTGCCAGCAGCTTGGACCAGGGTATTGAGAATGAGCAGTTCTTC | CASSLDQGIENEQFF
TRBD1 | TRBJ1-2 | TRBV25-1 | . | TGTGCCAGCAGTACACAGGGGGACTATGGCTACACCTTC | CASSTQGDYGYTF
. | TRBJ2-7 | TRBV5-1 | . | TGCGCCAGCAGCTTGGGAGTGGACGAGCAGTACTTC | CASSLGVDEQYF
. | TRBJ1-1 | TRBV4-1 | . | TGCGCCAGCAGCCAAGAGGCCGAAATGACACTGAACACTGAAGCTTTCTTT | CASSQEAEMTLNTEAFF
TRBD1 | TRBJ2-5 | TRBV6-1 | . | TGTGCCAGCAGTGATCTAGACAGGGGGTGGGAGACCCAGTACTTC | CASSDLDRGWETQYF
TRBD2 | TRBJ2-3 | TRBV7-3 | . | TGTGCCAGCAGCTTAAGACCGGGCGGGAGGGTTGTAGATACGCAGTATTTT | CASSLRPGGRVVDTQYF
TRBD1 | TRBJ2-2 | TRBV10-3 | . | TGTGCCATATGGACAGGCACCGGGGAGCTGTTTTTT | CAIWTGTGELFF
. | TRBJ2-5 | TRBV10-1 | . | TGCGCCAGCAGCATGACTCCGCAAGAGACCCAGTACTTC | CASSMTPQETQYF
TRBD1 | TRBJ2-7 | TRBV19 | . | TGTGCCAGTAGTGCTAGGACAGGCCTTTCCTACGAGCAGTACTTC | CASSARTGLSYEQYF
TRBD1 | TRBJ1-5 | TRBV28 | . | TGTGCCAGCAGCCTGACAGGGGGGCAGCCCCAGCATTTT | CASSLTGGQPQHF
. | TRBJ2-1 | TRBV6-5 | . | TGTGCCAGCAGTTACACTTCGAGCAATGAGCAGTTCTTC | CASSYTSSNEQFF
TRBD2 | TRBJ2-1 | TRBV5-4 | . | TGTGCCAGCAGCTTGGATGGAGTAGCGGGAATCTACAATGAGCAGTTCTTC | CASSLDGVAGIYNEQFF
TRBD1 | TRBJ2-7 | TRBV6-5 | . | TGTGCCAGCAGACCTCAGGGGGCTTATACCTACGAGCAGTACTTC | CASRPQGAYTYEQYF
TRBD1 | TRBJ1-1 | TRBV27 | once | TGTGCCAGCAGTTTTCAGGGGGCACTTAGGGAAGCTTTCTTT | CASSFQGALREAFF
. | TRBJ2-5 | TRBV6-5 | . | TGTGCCAGCAGCTTGGGACTGCGGGACACCCAGTACTTC | CASSLGLRDTQYF
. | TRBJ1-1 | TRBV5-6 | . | TGTGCCAGCAGCTTGCCCGACACTGAAGCTTTCTTT | CASSLPDTEAFF
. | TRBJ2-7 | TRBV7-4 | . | TGTGCCAGCAGCCTTGGGCGGGACCCTTCCTACGAGCAGTACTTC | CASSLGRDPSYEQYF
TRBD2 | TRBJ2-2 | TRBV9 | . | TGTGCCAGCAGCGTATTAGCGGGAGGGCCCTCTGAAGCCGGGGAGCTGTTTTTT | CASSVLAGGPSEAGELFF
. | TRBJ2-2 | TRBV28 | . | TGTGCCAGCAGTTCCCCCCATGAGGCGCCGAACACCGGGGAGCTGTTTTTT | CASSSPHEAPNTGELFF
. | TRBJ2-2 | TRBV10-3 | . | TGTGCCATCAGTGAGTCGTCCAGGGACACCGGGGAGCTGTTTTTT | CAISESSRDTGELFF
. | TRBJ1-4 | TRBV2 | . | TGTGCCAGCAGTGAAGAGACTGGGGGGGCTGAAAAACTGTTTTTT | CASSEETGGAEKLFF
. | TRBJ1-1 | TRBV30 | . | TGTGCCTGGAGTCCAGGTATGGGTGAAGCTTTCTTT | CAWSPGMGEAFF
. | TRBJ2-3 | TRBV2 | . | TGTGCCAGCCTAAGACAGTCCACAGATACGCAGTATTTT | CASLRQSTDTQYF
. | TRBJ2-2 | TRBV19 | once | TGTGCCAGTAAGGGTAGCGCGACCTCGAACACCGGGGAGCTGTTTTTT | CASKGSATSNTGELFF
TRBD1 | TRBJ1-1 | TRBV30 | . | TGTGCCTGGAGTGTCGGGACAGGGAACACTGAAGCTTTCTTT | CAWSVGTGNTEAFF
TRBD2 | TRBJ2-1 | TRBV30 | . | TGTGCCTCCGGAAATAGCGGGAGAACCTACAATGAGCAGTTCTTC | CASGNSGRTYNEQFF
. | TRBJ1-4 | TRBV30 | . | TGTGCCTGGAGTGTACTAAAAGAGTCAGGGTGGGTTGAAAAACTGTTTTTT | CAWSVLKESGWVEKLFF
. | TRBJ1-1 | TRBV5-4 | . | TGTGCCAGCAGCTGGAGTGGGGGCCGGGCTGAAGCTTTCTTT | CASSWSGGRAEAFF
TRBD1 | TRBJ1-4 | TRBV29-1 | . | TGCAGCGTTGGGCAGGGGGCTAGAGAAAAACTGTTTTTT | CSVGQGAREKLFF
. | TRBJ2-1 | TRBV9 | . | TGTGCCAGCAGCGCCGGTCACAATGAGCAGTTCTTC | CASSAGHNEQFF
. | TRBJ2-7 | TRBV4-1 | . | TGCGCCAGCAGCCAAGTGGGGGGATACGAGCAGTACTTC | CASSQVGGYEQYF
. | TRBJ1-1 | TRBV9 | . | TGTGCCAGCAGCGTAGGGGCCCAGAACACTGAAGCTTTCTTT | CASSVGAQNTEAFF
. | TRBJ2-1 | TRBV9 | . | TGTGCCAGCAGCCTAGGGCGGGGCAATGAGCAGTTCTTC | CASSLGRGNEQFF
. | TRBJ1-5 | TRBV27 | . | TGTGCCAGCAGTAGGACAGTCAATCAGCCCCAGCATTTT | CASSRTVNQPQHF